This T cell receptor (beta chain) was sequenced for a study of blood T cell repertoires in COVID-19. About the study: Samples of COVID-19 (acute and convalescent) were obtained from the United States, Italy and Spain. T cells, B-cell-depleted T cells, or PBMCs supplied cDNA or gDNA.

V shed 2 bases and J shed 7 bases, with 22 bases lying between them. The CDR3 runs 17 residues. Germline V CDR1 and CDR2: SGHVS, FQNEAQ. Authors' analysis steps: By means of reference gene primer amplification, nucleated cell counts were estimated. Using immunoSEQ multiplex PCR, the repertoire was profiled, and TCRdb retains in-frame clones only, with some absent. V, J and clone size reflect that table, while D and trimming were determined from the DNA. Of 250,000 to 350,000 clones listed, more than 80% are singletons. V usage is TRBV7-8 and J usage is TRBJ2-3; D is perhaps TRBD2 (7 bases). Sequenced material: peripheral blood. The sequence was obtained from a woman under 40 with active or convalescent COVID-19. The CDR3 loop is CASSLYVQGPGGYTQYF. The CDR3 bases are TGTGCCAGCAGCTTATACGTCCAGGGGCCGGGGGGATATACGCAGTATTTT. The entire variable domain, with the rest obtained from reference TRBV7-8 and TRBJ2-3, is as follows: GAGVSQSPRYKVAKRGQDVALRCDPISGHVSLFWYQQALGQGPEFLTYFQNEAQLDKSGLPSDRFFAERPEGSVSTLKIQRTQQEDSAVYLCASSLYVQGPGGYTQYFGPGTRLTVL.